This entry lists 13 T cell receptor beta chains sequenced from one sample in a study of T cell responses to AZD1222 COVID-19 vaccine. Here immunoSEQ multiplex PCR was the method, and the copy in TCRdb shows in-frame clones only, minus some. Of under 200,000 clones in the sample, roughly 86% were seen once. Here the sequenced sample was peripheral blood, taken on day 0 of AZD1222 vaccination. The receptor source for this set is an adult in good health.

The CDR3, as DNA: TGTGCCAGCAGCGTTTTTTCCGACAGTCGCTCTGGAAACACCATATATTTT. Translated, it gives CASSVFSDSRSGNTIYF. The rearrangement links TRBV9 to TRBJ1-3; a weak D match, TRBD1 (5 bases). Trimming stripped 2 bases from V and 0 bases from J, with 15 bases between. Germline assignment: CDR1 SGDLS and CDR2 YYNGEE. The CDR3 length is 17 residues.

CDR3 nucleotide sequence: TGTGCCAGCAGTCCGGGCTTTAACACCGGGGAGCTGTTTTTT. Protein: CASSPGFNTGELFF. The chain joins TRBV6-5 to TRBJ2-2; D remains unclear. CDR3 length equals 14 residues. Germline assignment: CDR1 MNHEY and CDR2 SVGAGI. Trimming shortened V by 5 bases and J by 2 bases, and 9 bases separated the two germline ends.

The genes are TRBV4-3 and TRBJ1-4; D may be TRBD1 (6 bases). Looked up from germline, CDR1 is LGHNA and CDR2 is YSLEER. Trimming took off 1 base at V and 8 bases at J, with 17 bases between the two ends. The CDR3 is 16 residues long. CDR3 bases: TGCGCCAGCAGCCAAGGGGGGGGCAGGGGAAACGAAAAACTGTTTTTT. Residues: CASSQGGGRGNEKLFF.

The rearrangement links TRBV2 to TRBJ1-1; D gene uncertain. The CDR3 consists of 11 residues. V lost 3 bases and J lost 11, with 10 bases in between. The germline CDR1 and CDR2 sequences are SNHLY and FYNNEI. The CDR3 DNA sequence: TGTGCCAGCAGTGATGGGCCGGCGGCTTTCTTT. Amino acids: CASSDGPAAFF. Looking up the rest from reference TRBV2 and TRBJ1-1 gives the full variable domain: EPEVTQTPSHQVTQMGQEVILRCVPISNHLYFYWYRQILGQKVEFLVSFYNNEISEKSEIFDDQFSVERPDGSNFTLKIRSTKLEDSAMYFCASSDGPAAFFGQGTRLTVV.

This chain links TRBV7-2 with TRBJ1-1, with D unclear. V shed 4 bases and J shed 0 bases, with 9 bases lying between them. CDR1 and CDR2 (germline): SGHTA, FQGNSA. This CDR3 has 14 residues. The DNA of the CDR3 is TGTGCCAGCAGCTCGGACGCTTTGAACACTGAAGCTTTCTTT. It yields the protein CASSSDALNTEAFF. The whole variable domain, remainder taken from reference TRBV7-2 and TRBJ1-1, is GAGVSQSPSNKVTEKGKDVELRCDPISGHTALYWYRQSLGQGLEFLIYFQGNSAPDKSGLPSDRFSAERTGGSVSTLTIQRTQQEDSAVYLCASSSDALNTEAFFGQGTRLTVV.

The V and J genes are TRBV28 and TRBJ2-5, with TRBD2 identical over 14 bases. The CDR3 sequence is 18 residues long. Germline-derived CDR1 and CDR2 are MDHEN and SYDVKM. Trimming cost V 0 bases and J 5 bases; bases outside gene matches: 8. The CDR3 protein is CASSLWGTSGGRRETQYF. The CDR3 DNA follows: TGTGCCAGCAGTTTATGGGGGACTAGCGGGGGAAGGCGGGAGACCCAGTACTTC.

The rearrangement links TRBV4-1 to TRBJ2-3; 9 bases match TRBD2. Germline V gene lookup returns CDR1 MGHRA and CDR2 YSYEKL. Losses at the gene ends were 0 bases for V and 2 bases for J; bases not matched to a gene: 6. The CDR3 spans 17 residues. CDR3 protein: CASSQESGGRPTDTQYF. Here the CDR3 DNA reads TGCGCCAGCAGCCAAGAAAGCGGGGGGCGACCCACAGATACGCAGTATTTT.

The rearrangement links TRBV4-3 to TRBJ1-2, with TRBD1 as a possible D gene (5 bases). The CDR3 spans 15 residues. V lost 5 bases and J lost 1, with 14 bases in between. Germline V gene lookup returns CDR1 LGHNA and CDR2 YSLEER. This chain's CDR3 is CASSGGTGLNYGYTF. DNA for the CDR3: TGCGCCAGCAGCGGGGGGACGGGACTTAACTATGGCTACACCTTC.

The rearrangement joins TRBV7-7 to TRBJ2-2; D might be TRBD2 (6 bases). Trimming stripped 3 bases from V and 1 base from J, with 6 bases between. This CDR3 has 14 amino acids. CDR1 is SSHAT, CDR2 FNYEAQ, per germline (reference sequence). The CDR3 bases are TGTGCCAGCAGCTTCGGGGGGAACACCGGGGAGCTGTTTTTT. This gives the protein CASSFGGNTGELFF.

V usage is TRBV6-5 and J usage is TRBJ1-1, with D maybe TRBD1 (6 bases). Between the trimmed V and J ends, which lost 8 bases and 8 bases, there was a span of 15 bases. The CDR3 runs to 12 residues. Germline loops: CDR1 MNHEY, CDR2 SVGAGI. CDR3 protein: CASVGHYLEAFF. The CDR3 nucleotides are TGTGCCAGCGTGGGACACTATCTCGAAGCTTTCTTT.

V usage is TRBV9 and J usage is TRBJ1-5; 9 nucleotides line up with TRBD1. V lost 3 bases, J lost 5 bases, and 3 bases stayed unmatched. CDR1 is SGDLS, CDR2 YYNGEE, per germline. The CDR3 has 14 amino acids. CDR3 in DNA: TGTGCCAGCAGCGGACAGGGGGGCGATCAGCCCCAGCATTTT. Translated, it gives CASSGQGGDQPQHF.

The gene calls are TRBV6-1 and TRBJ1-2, with D maybe TRBD1 (5 bases). The germline V and J ends were trimmed by 1 base and 4 bases, with 13 bases remaining between them. Germline CDR1 MNHNS, CDR2 SASEGT. The CDR3 loop spans 15 amino acids. The CDR3: CASSEVGGLAYGYTF. In nucleotides, the CDR3 is TGTGCCAGCAGTGAAGTCGGGGGATTGGCCTATGGCTACACCTTC.

The chain combines TRBV2 with TRBJ1-1; maybe TRBD1 (6 bases). The germline V and J ends were trimmed by 10 bases and 1 base, with 13 bases remaining between them. This CDR3 has 13 amino acids. The germline CDR1 and CDR2 sequences are SNHLY and FYNNEI. CDR3 amino acids: CATSVDRNTEAFF. CDR3 nucleotides: TGTGCCACCTCCGTGGACAGGAACACTGAAGCTTTCTTT.